Listed here are 9 T cell receptor beta chains from one sample, sequenced in a study of blood T cell repertoires in COVID-19. Clones were read by immunoSEQ multiplex PCR, and TCRdb kept only the in-frame ones, dropping some. This table has some 130,000 clones, 84% appearing once. The sequencing input was peripheral blood. These receptors were taken from a human donor in a cohort sampled during active COVID-19.

The J gene is TRBJ1-2, the V gene TRBV10-3, with a weak D call TRBD1 (5 bases). CDR3 length: 13 residues. V lost 5 bases to trimming and J lost 1 base, with 8 bases between them. Germline CDR1 is ENHRY and CDR2 is SYGVKD. CDR3 nucleotides: TGTGCCATCAGTTCGACAGATAACTATGGCTACACCTTC. Residues: CAISSTDNYGYTF.

This chain joins TRBV4-2 and TRBJ1-2; 10 nucleotides match TRBD1. The CDR3 is made up of 16 amino acids. V shed 2 bases and J 0 bases; nucleotides not matched to a gene: 3. The germline CDR1 and CDR2 sequences are LGHNA and YNFKEQ. The CDR3 loop reads CASSQKGTGANYGYTF. DNA for the CDR3: TGTGCCAGCAGCCAAAAGGGGACAGGGGCTAACTATGGCTACACCTTC.

This CDR3 is CASRSGLAGPLYNEQFF. CDR3 nucleotides: TGTGCCAGCAGATCGGGACTAGCGGGGCCTCTCTACAATGAGCAGTTCTTC. The chain couples TRBV2 to TRBJ2-1, with 13 bases that match TRBD2. V lost 6 bases to trimming and J lost 3 bases; unmatched junction nucleotides: 8. Germline assignment: CDR1 SNHLY and CDR2 FYNNEI. The CDR3 sequence is 17 residues long.

The chain carries TRBV5-1 and TRBJ2-1; 11 bases are a match to TRBD1. The ends lost 2 bases at V and 8 bases at J; junction bases unmatched: 6. In germline, CDR1 is SGHRS, CDR2 YFSETQ. CDR3 length equals 15 residues. This chain's CDR3 is CASSFGQGARDEQFF. In nucleotides, the CDR3 is TGCGCCAGCAGCTTTGGACAGGGGGCGAGGGATGAGCAGTTCTTC. Complete variable domain (other parts from reference TRBV5-1 and TRBJ2-1): KAGVTQTPRYLIKTRGQQVTLSCSPISGHRSVSWYQQTPGQGLQFLFEYFSETQRNKGNFPGRFSGRQFSNSRSEMNVSTLELGDSALYLCASSFGQGARDEQFFGPGTRLTVL.

The chain recombines TRBV3-1 (or the pseudogene TRBV3-2) with TRBJ1-4, with D uncertain. The germline V gene encodes CDR1 LGHDT and CDR2 YNNKEL (reference sequence). Trimming shortened V by 1 base and J by 8 bases, and 14 bases separated the two germline ends. CDR3 length: 15 residues. The DNA for the CDR3 is TGTGCCAGCAGCCAAGTCTGGCAACCTCAGGAAAAACTGTTTTTT. Residues: CASSQVWQPQEKLFF.

The chain combines TRBV11-2 with TRBJ1-1; D is uncertain. V dropped 1 base and J dropped 6 bases, with 9 bases sitting between them. Germline CDR1 and CDR2: SGHAT and FQNNGV. This CDR3 has 13 amino acids. Here the CDR3 DNA reads TGTGCCAGCAGCTTAGTCTCAGGCTCTGAAGCTTTCTTT. Amino acids: CASSLVSGSEAFF.

The chain uses TRBV19 and TRBJ1-1, with TRBD1 matching 9 bases. V gave up 5 bases and J gave up 10 bases; unmatched junction bases: 17. The CDR3 runs 16 residues. CDR1 is LNHDA, CDR2 SQIVND, per germline (reference sequence). The CDR3 reads CASSAETGGFEMGAFF. CDR3 nucleotides: TGTGCCAGTAGTGCCGAGACAGGGGGGTTCGAGATGGGAGCTTTCTTT.

The CDR3 loop is CASSLRTGNQPQHF. In nucleotides, the CDR3 is TGTGCCAGCAGCTTGAGAACAGGGAATCAGCCCCAGCATTTT. The rearrangement joins TRBV5-5 to TRBJ1-5, with D possibly being TRBD1 (6 bases). The CDR3 is 14 amino acids. Germline CDR1 SGHKS, CDR2 YYEKEE (reference sequence). V shed 1 base and J shed 4 bases, with 9 bases lying between them. Variable domain in full (rest from reference TRBV5-5 and TRBJ1-5): DAGVTQSPTHLIKTRGQQVTLRCSPISGHKSVSWYQQVLGQGPQFIFQYYEKEERGRGNFPDRFSARQFPNYSSELNVNALLLGDSALYLCASSLRTGNQPQHFGDGTRLSIL.

V is TRBV28 and J is TRBJ1-2; perhaps TRBD1 as D (6 bases). V was trimmed by 6 bases and J by 2 bases, leaving 10 bases between them. CDR1 is MDHEN and CDR2 is SYDVKM in the germline V gene. This CDR3 spans 13 amino acids. CDR3 in amino acids: CASSLGGNYGYTF. DNA for the CDR3: TGTGCCAGCAGCTTAGGGGGGAACTATGGCTACACCTTC.